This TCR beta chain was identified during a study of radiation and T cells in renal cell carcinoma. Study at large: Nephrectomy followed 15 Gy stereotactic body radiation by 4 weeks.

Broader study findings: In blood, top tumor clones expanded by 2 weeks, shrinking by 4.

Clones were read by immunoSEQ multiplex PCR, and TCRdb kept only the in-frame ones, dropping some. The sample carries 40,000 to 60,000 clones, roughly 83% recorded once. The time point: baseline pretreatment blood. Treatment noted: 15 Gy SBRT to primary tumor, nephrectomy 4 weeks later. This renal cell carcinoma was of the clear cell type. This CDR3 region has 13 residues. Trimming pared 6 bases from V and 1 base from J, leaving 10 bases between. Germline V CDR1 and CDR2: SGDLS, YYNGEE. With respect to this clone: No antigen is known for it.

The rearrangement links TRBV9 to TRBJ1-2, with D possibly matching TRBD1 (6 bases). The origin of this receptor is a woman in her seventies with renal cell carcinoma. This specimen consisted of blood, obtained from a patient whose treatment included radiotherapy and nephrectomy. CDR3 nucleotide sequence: TGTGCCAGCAAACACAGGGATAACTATGGCTACACCTTC. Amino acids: CASKHRDNYGYTF.